Presented here are 8 T cell receptor beta chains from one specimen sequenced in a study of cytomegalovirus exposure and HLA in healthy donors. PCR was performed using 60 Vbeta and 13 Jbeta primers. Profiling relied on immunoSEQ multiplex PCR, and the TCRdb table lists in-frame clones only, not all of them. The sample carries about 130,000 clones, around 85% recorded once. The material sequenced was PBMCs. The receptors were gathered from a man aged 18 to 35 in good health and CMV-seropositive.

V usage is TRBV29-1 and J usage is TRBJ1-2, with 8 nucleotides matching TRBD1. With 5 bases clipped from V and 3 bases from J, the junction kept 8 bases outside the gene matches. The CDR3 spans 14 residues. Per germline, CDR1 SQVTM and CDR2 ANQGSEA. The CDR3 DNA reads TGCAGCGTTACTGACAGGGGTGTAGACTATGGCTACACCTTC. Protein sequence: CSVTDRGVDYGYTF.

This clone was detected only once. The rearrangement joins TRBV9 to TRBJ1-2; 8 bases agree with TRBD1. V shed 3 bases, J shed 0 bases, and the junction held 10 bases outside the gene matches. This CDR3 contains 17 residues. Germline loops: CDR1 SGDLS, CDR2 YYNGEE. DNA for the CDR3: TGTGCCAGCAGCGGAGCCGGACAGGGACTTTCTAACTATGGCTACACCTTC. Amino acids: CASSGAGQGLSNYGYTF.

The rearrangement links TRBV25-1 to TRBJ2-5; TRBD2 is a possible D gene (5 bases). Trimming cost V 5 bases and J 5 bases, with 12 bases left between them. The CDR3 is made up of 13 amino acids. Germline-derived CDR1 and CDR2 are MGHDK and SYGVNS. This CDR3 is CASSFDGGETQYF. CDR3 DNA: TGTGCCAGCAGTTTCGACGGCGGGGAGACCCAGTACTTC.

V is TRBV5-1 and J is TRBJ1-2; 7 bases are shared with TRBD1. Per germline, CDR1 SGHRS and CDR2 YFSETQ. V trimming: 5 bases; J trimming: 2 bases; junction bases outside the gene matches: 6. The CDR3 loop spans 14 amino acids. The DNA for the CDR3 is TGCGCCAGCAGATGGGACAGATTAAACTATGGCTACACCTTC. Its protein product is CASRWDRLNYGYTF. Variable domain in full (rest from reference TRBV5-1 and TRBJ1-2): KAGVTQTPRYLIKTRGQQVTLSCSPISGHRSVSWYQQTPGQGLQFLFEYFSETQRNKGNFPGRFSGRQFSNSRSEMNVSTLELGDSALYLCASRWDRLNYGYTFGSGTRLTVV.

The chain has TRBV5-1 and TRBJ2-6; D gene unclear. The V end lost 4 bases, the J end lost 1 base, and 9 bases lay between the germline ends. Per germline, CDR1 SGHRS and CDR2 YFSETQ. This CDR3 region has 15 residues. The chain's CDR3 is CASSPDKSGANVLTF. The CDR3 DNA reads TGCGCCAGCAGCCCCGACAAATCTGGGGCCAACGTCCTGACTTTC.

The V gene is TRBV25-1, the J gene TRBJ2-1; D unresolved. The germline V gene encodes CDR1 MGHDK and CDR2 SYGVNS. Trimming stripped 5 bases from V and 7 bases from J, with 9 bases between. This CDR3 region has 12 residues. CDR3 protein: CASSLLQNEQFF. For the CDR3, the DNA is TGTGCCAGCAGTCTACTGCAAAATGAGCAGTTCTTC.

This clone showed up just a few times. The rearrangement joins TRBV30 to TRBJ1-1; D ambiguous. Germline CDR1 reads GTSNPN; CDR2 reads SVGIG (reference sequence). The CDR3 runs to 14 residues. CDR3 residues: CVWRSSRMNTEAFF. The CDR3 DNA reads TGTGTGTGGCGGTCTTCTAGAATGAACACTGAAGCTTTCTTT.

The chain is built from TRBV21-1 and TRBJ2-3; TRBD2 was called by the table and not checked on the DNA. TRBV21-1 is deemed a pseudogene. The CDR3 consists of 19 residues. CDR3: CASSKAPSLYGSSTDTQYF. CDR3 in DNA: TGTGCCAGCAGCAAAGCGCCCAGCTTATACGGGAGCAGCACAGATACGCAGTATTTT.